This is a list of T cell receptor beta chains from one sample in a study of CD8 T cells in Susac syndrome. TCRdb analysed the immunoSEQ multiplex PCR reads with MiXCR anew, one entry per CDR3 protein. Among 400,000 or so distinct CDR3 sequences listed, 85% were seen once. Sequenced sample: CD8+ T cells from PBMCs. The receptors were sampled from a human donor with multiple sclerosis. CDR3s include the opening cysteine and the closing phenylalanine or tryptophan. A D gene is named only where the DNA matches it firmly. Clone size appears in some rows only: once, few, many, or a class for an expanded clone.

V	J	size	D	CDR3	DNA
TRBV12-3/TRBV12-4	TRBJ1-1	.	.	CASSFLLQAATDMNTEAFF	TGTGCCAGCAGTTTTTTGTTACAGGCCGCGACCGATATGAACACTGAAGCTTTCTTT
TRBV7-9	TRBJ2-5	.	.	CASSLLSDQETQYF	TGTGCCAGCAGCTTACTGTCGGACCAAGAGACCCAGTACTTC
TRBV29-1	TRBJ2-5	once	TRBD1	CSVALREVGGTGIETQYF	TGCAGCGTTGCCCTTCGGGAGGTCGGCGGGACAGGGATAGAGACCCAGTACTTC
TRBV7-9	TRBJ1-2	.	.	CASSLGDFGYGYTF	TGTGCCAGCAGCTTAGGGGACTTCGGCTATGGCTACACCTTC
TRBV6-5	TRBJ2-7	.	.	CASSYSRGIYEQYF	TGTGCCAGCAGTTACTCCCGCGGGATATACGAGCAGTACTTC
TRBV6-5	TRBJ1-1	.	TRBD1	CASSYGWTGESGLTEAFF	TGTGCCAGCAGTTACGGTTGGACAGGGGAAAGTGGGCTCACTGAAGCTTTCTTT
TRBV2	TRBJ1-1	.	.	CASSDFRGSNTEAFF	TGTGCCAGCAGCGATTTTAGGGGGTCCAACACTGAAGCTTTCTTT
TRBV20-1	TRBJ2-1	once	TRBD2	CSASGGSGSPYNEQFF	TGCAGTGCTAGTGGGGGTAGCGGGAGCCCCTACAATGAGCAGTTCTTC
TRBV30	TRBJ2-7	.	TRBD1	CAWSGGTGLEEQYF	TGTGCCTGGAGTGGGGGGACAGGGCTAGAAGAGCAGTACTTC
TRBV20-1	TRBJ2-1	.	.	CSARDPRGIYNEQFF	TGCAGTGCTAGAGATCCCAGGGGCATCTACAATGAGCAGTTCTTC
TRBV4-1	TRBJ2-2	once	.	CASSQDWASRTGELFF	TGCGCCAGCAGCCAAGATTGGGCATCGCGAACCGGGGAGCTGTTTTTT
TRBV6-5	TRBJ1-4	.	TRBD1	CASSYIRDRGQSANKKLFF	TGTGCCAGCAGTTACATCCGGGACAGGGGGCAATCAGCTAATAAAAAACTGTTTTTT
TRBV5-1	TRBJ2-7	.	TRBD1	CASTPGQGIHEQYF	TGCGCCAGCACACCGGGACAGGGGATCCACGAGCAGTACTTC
TRBV12-3/TRBV12-4	TRBJ2-1	.	.	CASSRQINNEQFF	TGTGCCAGCAGCCGGCAGATAAACAATGAGCAGTTCTTC
TRBV5-4	TRBJ2-3	.	TRBD2	CASSSSSGRTDTQYF	TGTGCCAGCAGCTCCTCTAGCGGACGCACAGATACGCAGTATTTT
TRBV7-9	TRBJ2-1	.	.	CASSLEQNEQFF	TGTGCCAGCAGCCTGGAGCAAAATGAGCAGTTCTTC
TRBV7-2	TRBJ2-2	few	.	CASIGPTAGELFF	TGTGCCAGCATAGGTCCTACCGCCGGGGAGCTGTTTTTT
TRBV20-1	TRBJ2-7	.	TRBD2	CSAKLAGGYEQYF	TGCAGTGCGAAACTAGCGGGAGGCTACGAGCAGTACTTC
TRBV7-9	TRBJ2-7	.	.	CASSLVERAPDFYF	TGTGCCAGCAGCTTAGTAGAGAGGGCACCGGATTTTTACTTC
TRBV19	TRBJ2-1	few	.	CASSSGNSYNEQFF	TGTGCCAGTAGTTCAGGGAACTCCTACAATGAGCAGTTCTTC
TRBV29-1	TRBJ1-1	.	TRBD1	CSALQGAITEAFF	TGCAGCGCCCTACAGGGGGCGATCACTGAAGCTTTTTTT
TRBV28	TRBJ2-3	.	.	CASSLARGSTDTQYF	TGTGCCAGCAGCCTCGCCCGAGGGAGCACAGATACGCAGTATTTT